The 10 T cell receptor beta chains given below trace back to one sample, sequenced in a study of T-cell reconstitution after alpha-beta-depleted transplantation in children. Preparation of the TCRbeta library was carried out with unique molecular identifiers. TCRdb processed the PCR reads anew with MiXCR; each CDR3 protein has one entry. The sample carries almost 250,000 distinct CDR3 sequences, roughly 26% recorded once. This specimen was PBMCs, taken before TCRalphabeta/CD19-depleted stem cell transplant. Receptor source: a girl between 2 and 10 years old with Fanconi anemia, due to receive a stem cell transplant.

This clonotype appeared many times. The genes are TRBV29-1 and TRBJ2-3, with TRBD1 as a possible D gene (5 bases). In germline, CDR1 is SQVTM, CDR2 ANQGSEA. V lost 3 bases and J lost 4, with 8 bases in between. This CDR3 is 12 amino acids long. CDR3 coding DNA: TGCAGCGTTGATAGGGGCTCAGATACGCAGTATTTT. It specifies CSVDRGSDTQYF.

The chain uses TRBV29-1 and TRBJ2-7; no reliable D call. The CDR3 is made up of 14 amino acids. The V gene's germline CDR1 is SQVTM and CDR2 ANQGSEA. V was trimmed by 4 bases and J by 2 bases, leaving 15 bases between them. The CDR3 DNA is TGCAGCGTTGTTGAGGACCCTTACCCCTACGAGCAGTACTTC. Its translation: CSVVEDPYPYEQYF.

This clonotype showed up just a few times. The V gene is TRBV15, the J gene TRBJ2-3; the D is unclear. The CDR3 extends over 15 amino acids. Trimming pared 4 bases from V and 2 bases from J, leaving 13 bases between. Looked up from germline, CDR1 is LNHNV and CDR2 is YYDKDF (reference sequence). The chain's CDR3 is CATSNEGLITDTQYF. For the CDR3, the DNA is TGTGCCACCAGCAATGAAGGGTTAATCACAGATACGCAGTATTTT. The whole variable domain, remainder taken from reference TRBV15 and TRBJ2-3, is DAMVIQNPRYQVTQFGKPVTLSCSQTLNHNVMYWYQQKSSQAPKLLFHYYDKDFNNEADTPDNFQSRRPNTSFCFLDIRSPGLGDTAMYLCATSNEGLITDTQYFGPGTRLTVL.

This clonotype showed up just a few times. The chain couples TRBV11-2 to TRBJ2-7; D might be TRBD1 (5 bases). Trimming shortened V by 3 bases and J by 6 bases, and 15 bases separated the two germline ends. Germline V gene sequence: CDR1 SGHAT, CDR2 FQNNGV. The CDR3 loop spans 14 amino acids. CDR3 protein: CASSLVQVFGEQYF. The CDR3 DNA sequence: TGTGCCAGCAGCTTGGTACAGGTTTTTGGCGAGCAGTACTTC.

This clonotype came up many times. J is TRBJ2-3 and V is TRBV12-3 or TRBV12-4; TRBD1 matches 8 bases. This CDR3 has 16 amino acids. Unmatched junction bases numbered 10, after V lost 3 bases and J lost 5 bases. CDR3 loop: CASSLSSGGEGDTQYF. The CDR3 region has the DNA TGTGCCAGCAGTTTGTCGTCAGGGGGCGAGGGAGATACGCAGTATTTT.

CDR3 sequence reads: CASSFWVPSAGELFF. CDR3 nucleotides: TGTGCCAGCAGCTTCTGGGTTCCGAGTGCCGGGGAGCTGTTTTTT. The rearrangement links TRBV7-2 to TRBJ2-2; D not resolved. This CDR3 region has 15 residues. With 3 bases removed from V and 6 bases from J, the gap between germline ends came to 14 bases. Germline V CDR1 and CDR2: SGHTA, FQGNSA.

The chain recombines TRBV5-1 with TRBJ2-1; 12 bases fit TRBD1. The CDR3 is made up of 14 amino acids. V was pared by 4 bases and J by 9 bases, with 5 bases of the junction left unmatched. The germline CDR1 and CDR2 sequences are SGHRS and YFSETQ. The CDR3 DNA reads TGCGCCAGCAGCCCCGGGACAGGGGGCGGTGAGCAGTTCTTC. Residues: CASSPGTGGGEQFF.

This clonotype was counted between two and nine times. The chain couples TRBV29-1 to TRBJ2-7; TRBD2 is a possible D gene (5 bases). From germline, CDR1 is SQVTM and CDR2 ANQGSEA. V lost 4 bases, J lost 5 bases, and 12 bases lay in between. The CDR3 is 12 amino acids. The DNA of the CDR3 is TGCAGCGTTGTAGAGAGGGTCAACGAGCAGTACTTC. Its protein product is CSVVERVNEQYF.

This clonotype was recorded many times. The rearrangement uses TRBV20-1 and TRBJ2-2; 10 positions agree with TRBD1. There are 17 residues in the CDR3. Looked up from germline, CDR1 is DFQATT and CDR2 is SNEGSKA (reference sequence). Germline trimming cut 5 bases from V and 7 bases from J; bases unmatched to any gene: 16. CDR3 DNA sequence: TGCAGTGCTCCAACCCCACATAGACAGGGGGCGGGCGGGGAGCTGTTTTTT. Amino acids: CSAPTPHRQGAGGELFF.

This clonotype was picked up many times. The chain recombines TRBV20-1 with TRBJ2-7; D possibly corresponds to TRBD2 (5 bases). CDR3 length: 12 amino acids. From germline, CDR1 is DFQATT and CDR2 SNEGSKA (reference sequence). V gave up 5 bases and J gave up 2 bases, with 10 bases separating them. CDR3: CSALGNAYEQYF. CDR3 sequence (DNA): TGCAGTGCTCTCGGGAACGCCTACGAGCAGTACTTC.